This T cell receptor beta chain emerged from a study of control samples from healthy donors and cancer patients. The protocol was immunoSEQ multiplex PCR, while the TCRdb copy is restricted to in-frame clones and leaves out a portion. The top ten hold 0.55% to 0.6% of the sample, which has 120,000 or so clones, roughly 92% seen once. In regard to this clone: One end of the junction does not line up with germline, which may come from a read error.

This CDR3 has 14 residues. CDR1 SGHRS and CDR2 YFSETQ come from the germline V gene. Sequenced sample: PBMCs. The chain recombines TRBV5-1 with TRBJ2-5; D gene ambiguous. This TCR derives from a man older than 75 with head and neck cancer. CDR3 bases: TGCGCCAGCACCTTGGCCAGCCACCAAGAGACCCAGTACTTC. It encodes CASTLASHQETQYF.